These 14 T cell receptor beta chains were sequenced from one sample in a study of PD-L1 blockade in urothelial cancer (dated by TCRdb to about 2017). To prepare the library, the immunoSEQ multiplex PCR assay was applied. Here the immuneACCESS table is served through TCRdb, limited to in-frame sequences with V and J called. Missing clones are a known gap in these copies; in checked studies unresolved V genes cover under half, and the rest lacks a known reason. In all, the sample holds tens of thousands of clones, and about 83% of those were seen once. The top ten clones comprise over 12% of the sample. Per the publication, the time point label means: pretreatment peripheral blood. The sequences come from PBMCs, collected around atezolizumab (anti-PD-L1) treatment. The source of these receptors is a woman aged 55-75 years with urothelial cancer.

V is TRBV7-2 and J is TRBJ1-5; 7 bases line up with TRBD1. V lost 5 bases and J lost 6; bases outside the gene matches: 16. This CDR3 is 17 amino acids long. The germline gives CDR1 SGHTA, CDR2 FQGNSA. This CDR3 is CASSPLGTAVRGQPQHF. The CDR3 bases are TGTGCCAGCAGCCCACTAGGGACAGCCGTCCGGGGTCAGCCCCAGCATTTT.

This clone was found once. The V gene is TRBV6-6, the J gene TRBJ2-7; a possible D gene is TRBD1 (6 bases). The CDR3 length is 13 residues. In germline, CDR1 is MNHNY, CDR2 SVGAGI (reference sequence). Trimming took 7 bases from V and 4 from J, leaving 14 bases between them. CDR3 DNA sequence: TGTGCCAGCACCCTAGGGACACCTTACGAGCAGTACTTC. Translated, it gives CASTLGTPYEQYF.

This clone was found once. The chain has TRBV5-4 and TRBJ1-3; D gene uncertain. V was trimmed by 0 bases and J by 0 bases, leaving 10 bases between them. CDR3 length equals 16 residues. Per germline, CDR1 SGHNT and CDR2 YYREEE (reference sequence). CDR3 amino acids: CASSLGHLLSGNTIYF. For the CDR3, the DNA is TGTGCCAGCAGCTTGGGACACCTCCTCTCTGGAAACACCATATATTTT.

The chain has TRBV11-2 and TRBJ1-2, with TRBD1 identical over 7 bases. V lost 5 bases, J lost 2 bases, and 5 bases stayed unmatched. The CDR3 sequence is 14 residues long. Germline V lookup: CDR1 SGHAT, CDR2 FQNNGV. CDR3: CASSRGQKNYGYTF. In DNA form, the CDR3 reads TGTGCCAGCAGCCGGGGACAGAAGAACTATGGCTACACCTTC.

DNA for the CDR3: TGTGCCAGCAGTCCCGCGGAAGGCTTCGACTATGGCTACACCTTC. Its translation: CASSPAEGFDYGYTF. This sequence joins TRBV27 and TRBJ1-2; D not resolved. The CDR3 consists of 15 residues. V lost 5 bases to trimming and J lost 3 bases, with 16 bases between them. Germline CDR1 reads MNHEY; CDR2 reads SMNVEV (reference sequence).

This clone came up a few times. The rearrangement uses TRBV19 and TRBJ2-3, with TRBD1 identical over 9 bases. Looked up from germline, CDR1 is LNHDA and CDR2 is SQIVND (reference sequence). The CDR3 totals 20 residues. V lost 2 bases and J lost 1; bases outside the gene matches: 16. CDR3 nucleotides: TGTGCCAGTAGTATATTCGGGGGGACAGGGAAACTTCTTCGCACAGATACGCAGTATTTT. Translated: CASSIFGGTGKLLRTDTQYF.

The V gene is TRBV5-4, the J gene TRBJ1-5; the D gene is possibly TRBD1 (5 bases). The ends were cut back, 2 bases at V and 0 bases at J, with 18 bases in the middle. The CDR3 is 18 amino acids. Germline loops: CDR1 SGHNT, CDR2 YYREEE (reference sequence). In DNA form, the CDR3 reads TGTGCCAGCAGCTTCTCAGGGTCCCCCGAATATAGCAATCAGCCCCAGCATTTT. This translates into CASSFSGSPEYSNQPQHF. Full variable domain (outside the CDR3, taken from reference TRBV5-4 and TRBJ1-5): ETGVTQSPTHLIKTRGQQVTLRCSSQSGHNTVSWYQQALGQGPQFIFQYYREEENGRGNFPPRFSGLQFPNYSSELNVNALELDDSALYLCASSFSGSPEYSNQPQHFGDGTRLSIL.

The genes are TRBV6-1 and TRBJ2-1, with D maybe TRBD1 (6 bases). The CDR3 extends over 11 amino acids. Trimming removed 7 bases at V and 11 bases at J, with 12 bases between. Per germline, CDR1 MNHNS and CDR2 SASEGT. The chain's CDR3 is CASTQGNQQFF. In DNA, the CDR3 is TGTGCCAGCACCCAGGGGAATCAGCAGTTCTTC.

The chain joins TRBV7-2 to TRBJ2-1; a possible D gene is TRBD2 (5 bases). The CDR3 is made up of 16 amino acids. The germline CDR1 and CDR2 sequences are SGHTA and FQGNSA. Trimming cost V 5 bases and J 0 bases, with 14 bases left between them. CDR3: CASSAPTTYSYNEQFF. As DNA, the CDR3 is TGTGCCAGCAGCGCCCCGACTACCTACTCCTACAATGAGCAGTTCTTC.

The chain links TRBV27 to TRBJ2-7; 13 nucleotides align to TRBD2. Unmatched junction bases numbered 18, after V lost 5 bases and J lost 2 bases. The CDR3 has 20 amino acids. CDR1 is MNHEY and CDR2 is SMNVEV in the germline V gene (reference sequence). CDR3 protein: CASSPTPPGLAGFPPYEQYF. The CDR3 DNA reads as TGTGCCAGCAGTCCTACCCCTCCGGGACTAGCGGGATTCCCCCCCTACGAGCAGTACTTC.

The chain joins TRBV27 to TRBJ2-1; the match to TRBD2 covers 10 bases. The CDR3 consists of 16 residues. V lost 4 bases and J lost 2; bases outside the gene matches: 5. Germline V gene data show CDR1 as MNHEY and CDR2 as SMNVEV (reference sequence). The CDR3 here is CASSSRTSGTYNEQFF. In DNA form, the CDR3 reads TGTGCCAGCAGTTCTCGGACTAGCGGTACCTACAATGAGCAGTTCTTC.

CDR3 bases: TGTGCCAGCTCACCAGAGCAAGAGACCCAGTACTTC. This encodes CASSPEQETQYF. This chain connects TRBV18 to TRBJ2-5; D remains unclear. The CDR3 spans 12 residues. CDR1 is KGHSH, CDR2 LQKENI, per germline. Trimming stripped 2 bases from V and 2 bases from J, with 3 bases between.

CDR3 loop: CASSLGATSEGETQYF. CDR3 nucleotide sequence: TGTGCCAGCAGCTTAGGGGCGACTAGCGAAGGGGAGACCCAGTACTTC. The rearrangement joins TRBV11-3 to TRBJ2-5; 8 nucleotides line up with TRBD2. The CDR3 has 16 residues. Trimming at V came to 1 base and at J to 5 bases, leaving 9 bases not matched to a gene. Germline assignment: CDR1 SGHNT and CDR2 YENEEA. The full variable domain, completed using reference TRBV11-3 and TRBJ2-5, is EAGVVQSPRYKIIEKKQPVAFWCNPISGHNTLYWYLQNLGQGPELLIRYENEEAVDDSQLPKDRFSAERLKGVDSTLKIQPAELGDSAVYLCASSLGATSEGETQYFGPGTRLLVL.

J is TRBJ2-7 and V is TRBV6-5; maybe TRBD2 (6 bases). The length of the CDR3 is 16 residues. The germline V gene encodes CDR1 MNHEY and CDR2 SVGAGI. V was cut by 4 bases and J by 5 bases, with 21 bases left in between. The CDR3 region has the DNA TGTGCCAGCAGTTTCCGTAGGTTTGGGGGGAGTGACGAGCAGTACTTC. Amino acid sequence: CASSFRRFGGSDEQYF.